Below, 22 T cell receptor beta chains from the same sample are listed, as sequenced in a study of blood T cell repertoires in COVID-19. Method: immunoSEQ multiplex PCR; TCRdb's copy keeps in-frame clones and lacks some. The sample includes 25,000 to 35,000 clones, approximately 87% of them seen just once. Sample: peripheral blood. The receptors shown here come from an older man with active COVID-19.

This clone was seen a few times. CDR3 in DNA: TGTGCCACGGCCGCTACGGGATACGAGCAGTACTTC. Its protein is CATAATGYEQYF. The chain employs TRBV6-6 and TRBJ2-7; the D gene is possibly TRBD2 (5 bases). Germline assignment: CDR1 MNHNY and CDR2 SVGAGI (reference sequence). CDR3 length: 12 residues. V was clipped by 10 bases and J by 4 bases, with 14 bases between them.

This clone showed up just once. This chain joins TRBV5-1 and TRBJ2-3; possible D gene TRBD1, 5 bases. CDR3 length: 15 residues. Germline V gene sequence: CDR1 SGHRS, CDR2 YFSETQ. The ends were cut back, 4 bases at V and 0 bases at J, with 12 bases in the middle. The CDR3 DNA is TGCGCCAGCAGCCCGGCCAGGGTCAGCACAGATACGCAGTATTTT. It is translated as CASSPARVSTDTQYF.

V and J are TRBV30 and TRBJ2-5; the match to TRBD2 covers 8 bases. Germline CDR1 reads GTSNPN; CDR2 reads SVGIG (reference sequence). The junction had 12 bases not matched to a gene; V was cut back by 5 bases and J by 4 bases. CDR3 length equals 15 residues. CDR3 in DNA: TGTGCCTGGCTACGGGGGGGCCGCTTAGGAGAGACCCAGTACTTC. It encodes CAWLRGGRLGETQYF.

The chain has TRBV10-3 and TRBJ2-5; TRBD2 agrees at 11 bases. CDR3 length: 12 amino acids. CDR1 is ENHRY and CDR2 is SYGVKD in the germline V gene. V dropped 11 bases and J dropped 3; count of bases not matched to a gene: 2. The CDR3 region is CAVTSGEETQYF. In nucleotides, the CDR3 is TGTGCCGTGACTAGCGGGGAAGAGACCCAGTACTTC.

The rearrangement joins TRBV7-2 to TRBJ1-2; 8 bases match TRBD1. V was pared by 4 bases and J by 4 bases, with 8 bases of the junction left unmatched. Germline V lookup: CDR1 SGHTA, CDR2 FQGNSA. This CDR3 spans 15 amino acids. The CDR3 loop reads CASSYQGANLYGYTF. CDR3 DNA sequence: TGTGCCAGCAGCTACCAGGGGGCGAACCTCTATGGCTACACCTTC. Based on the CDR3 plus reference TRBV7-2 and TRBJ1-2, the full variable domain is GAGVSQSPSNKVTEKGKDVELRCDPISGHTALYWYRQSLGQGLEFLIYFQGNSAPDKSGLPSDRFSAERTGGSVSTLTIQRTQQEDSAVYLCASSYQGANLYGYTFGSGTRLTVV.

The chain links TRBV30 to TRBJ2-1, with D tentatively TRBD1 (5 bases). V was cut by 2 bases and J by 12 bases, with 14 bases left in between. Germline V gene lookup returns CDR1 GTSNPN and CDR2 SVGIG (reference sequence). The CDR3 has 12 amino acids. This CDR3 is CAWSPNQGRQFF. The CDR3 bases are TGTGCCTGGAGTCCCAACCAGGGAAGGCAGTTCTTC.

The chain couples TRBV7-3 to TRBJ2-5; the D gene is possibly TRBD1 (6 bases). Trimming shortened V by 6 bases and J by 5 bases, and 13 bases separated the two germline ends. The CDR3 is 13 residues long. Germline CDR1 reads SGHTA; CDR2 reads FQGTGA. CDR3 coding DNA: TGTGCCAGCAGTTCAGGGGTAGGGGAGACCCAGTACTTC. Translated, it gives CASSSGVGETQYF.

With respect to this clone: The same CDR3 is also encoded by other DNA sequences in this sample. The chain has TRBV6-1 and TRBJ1-5; the match to TRBD1 covers 9 bases. V was clipped by 1 base and J by 0 bases; unmatched bases: 7. Germline V gene sequence: CDR1 MNHNS, CDR2 SASEGT. CDR3 length equals 18 residues. The CDR3, as DNA: TGTGCCAGCAGTGAAGTCGGGACAGGGAGATCTAGCAATCAGCCCCAGCATTTT. The encoded protein is CASSEVGTGRSSNQPQHF.

This clone was seen a few times. V gene TRBV19 combines with J gene TRBJ2-2; D gene unclear. This CDR3 spans 13 amino acids. Per germline, CDR1 LNHDA and CDR2 SQIVND (reference sequence). Trimming cost V 7 bases and J 1 base, with 7 bases left between them. Here the CDR3 reads CASNSQNTGELFF. The CDR3 DNA reads as TGTGCCAGTAACAGCCAGAACACCGGGGAGCTGTTTTTT.

The gene calls are TRBV18 and TRBJ2-5; TRBD2 matches 7 bases. CDR1 is KGHSH and CDR2 is LQKENI in the germline V gene. J lost 4 bases, V lost 3 bases, and 20 bases had no gene match. The CDR3 loop spans 19 amino acids. CDR3 amino acids: CASSPPARAAGLKGETQYF. The CDR3 nucleotides read TGTGCCAGCTCACCCCCTGCGCGGGCAGCGGGACTTAAAGGAGAGACCCAGTACTTC.

The J gene is TRBJ2-7, the V gene TRBV7-3; 13 nucleotides match TRBD2. Germline V lookup: CDR1 SGHTA, CDR2 FQGTGA. This CDR3 comprises 13 residues. Trimming cost V 2 bases and J 9 bases; bases outside gene matches: 1. The CDR3 region has the DNA TGTGCCAGCAGCTTAGGGACTAGCGGGGCGCAGTACTTC. This encodes CASSLGTSGAQYF.

CDR3 protein: CASSPPRADTQYF. The CDR3 nucleotides read TGTGCCAGCAGCCCGCCCCGGGCAGATACGCAGTATTTT. The rearrangement uses TRBV7-8 and TRBJ2-3, with D hard to call. The CDR3 is 13 residues long. Per the germline V gene, CDR1 is SGHVS and CDR2 is FQNEAQ. V gave up 5 bases and J gave up 4 bases, with 10 bases separating them.

The chain joins TRBV30 to TRBJ1-1; tentative D call: TRBD1 (6 bases). V was pared by 8 bases and J by 7 bases, with 14 bases between. CDR3 length: 11 amino acids. The germline V gene has CDR1 GTSNPN and CDR2 SVGIG (reference sequence). The CDR3 loop is CARTRGVEAFF. The CDR3 nucleotides read TGTGCCCGGACCAGGGGTGTTGAAGCTTTCTTT.

The chain joins TRBV18 to TRBJ1-4; D remains ambiguous. Germline V gene sequence: CDR1 KGHSH, CDR2 LQKENI. The CDR3 is made up of 15 amino acids. Trimming left V 3 bases short and J 8 bases short, with 16 bases between. CDR3 coding DNA: TGTGCCAGCTCACCCAGTCCGGCGGGGAGGGAAAAACTGTTTTTT. Translation: CASSPSPAGREKLFF.

This clone was seen a few times. The rearrangement uses TRBV2 and TRBJ1-6, with a weak D call TRBD1 (5 bases). The CDR3 sequence is 13 residues long. The germline gives CDR1 SNHLY, CDR2 FYNNEI. V was clipped by 6 bases and J by 7 bases, with 10 bases between them. The CDR3 DNA sequence: TGTGCCAGCAGCTTGACAGAGAATTCACCCCTCCACTTT. It encodes CASSLTENSPLHF.

The V gene is TRBV5-1, the J gene TRBJ1-3; D uncertain. V lost 1 base to trimming and J lost 3 bases, with 11 bases between them. This CDR3 region has 15 residues. Germline assignment: CDR1 SGHRS and CDR2 YFSETQ. The CDR3 nucleotides read TGCGCCAGCAGCTTGAAGGGAGAGGGTGGAAACACCATATATTTT. It codes for CASSLKGEGGNTIYF.

The genes are TRBV29-1 and TRBJ2-7, with 7 bases matching TRBD1. The CDR3 has 16 residues. V gave up 6 bases and J gave up 0 bases; unmatched junction bases: 14. Germline-derived CDR1 and CDR2 are SQVTM and ANQGSEA. The CDR3, as DNA: TGCAGCGTCCTAACCGGGACAGTCGCCAGCTCCTACGAGCAGTACTTC. Its translation is CSVLTGTVASSYEQYF.

V gene TRBV19 combines with J gene TRBJ2-4; 9 bases line up with TRBD2. J gave up 8 bases and V 4 bases, and 12 bases lay outside the gene matches. CDR1 LNHDA and CDR2 SQIVND come from the germline V gene (reference sequence). The CDR3 is 16 amino acids. As DNA, the CDR3 is TGTGCCAGTAGTAGATCCCTAGCGGGGAGTAACTACATTCAGTACTTC. It codes for CASSRSLAGSNYIQYF.

This clone was counted only a few times. V and J are TRBV27 and TRBJ2-6; D might be TRBD2 (6 bases). With 3 bases removed from V and 4 bases from J, the gap between germline ends came to 19 bases. CDR1 is MNHEY and CDR2 is SMNVEV in the germline V gene (reference sequence). This CDR3 has 18 residues. The CDR3 reads CASSLYGSLSLGANVLTF. The CDR3 DNA reads as TGTGCCAGCAGTTTGTACGGGAGTCTGAGCTTGGGGGCCAACGTCCTGACTTTC.

The chain combines TRBV5-1 with TRBJ1-1; no reliable D call. Per the germline V gene, CDR1 is SGHRS and CDR2 is YFSETQ. CDR3 length: 15 amino acids. Trimming removed 0 bases from V and 6 bases from J, with 15 bases in between. For the CDR3, the DNA is TGCGCCAGCAGCTTGGAAGAGGGTTGGAGCGCTGAAGCTTTCTTT. Its translation is CASSLEEGWSAEAFF.

This sequence joins TRBV29-1 and TRBJ2-3, with D perhaps TRBD1 (5 bases). The CDR3 loop spans 16 amino acids. The V end lost 0 bases, the J end lost 0 bases, and 13 bases lay between the germline ends. The germline V gene has CDR1 SQVTM and CDR2 ANQGSEA. CDR3 nucleotides: TGCAGCGTTGAAGAGGCCCGCAGGGCTAGCACAGATACGCAGTATTTT. It yields the protein CSVEEARRASTDTQYF.

The chain carries TRBV7-2 and TRBJ2-7; D gene uncertain. This CDR3 has 15 residues. Germline lookup yields CDR1 SGHTA and CDR2 FQGNSA. Trimming shortened V by 5 bases and J by 0 bases, and 14 bases separated the two germline ends. The CDR3 is CASSPTSQSSYEQYF. The CDR3 DNA is TGTGCCAGCAGCCCGACATCCCAGAGCTCCTACGAGCAGTACTTC. Using reference TRBV7-2 and TRBJ2-7 for the parts outside the CDR3, the full variable domain is GAGVSQSPSNKVTEKGKDVELRCDPISGHTALYWYRQSLGQGLEFLIYFQGNSAPDKSGLPSDRFSAERTGGSVSTLTIQRTQQEDSAVYLCASSPTSQSSYEQYFGPGTRLTVT.